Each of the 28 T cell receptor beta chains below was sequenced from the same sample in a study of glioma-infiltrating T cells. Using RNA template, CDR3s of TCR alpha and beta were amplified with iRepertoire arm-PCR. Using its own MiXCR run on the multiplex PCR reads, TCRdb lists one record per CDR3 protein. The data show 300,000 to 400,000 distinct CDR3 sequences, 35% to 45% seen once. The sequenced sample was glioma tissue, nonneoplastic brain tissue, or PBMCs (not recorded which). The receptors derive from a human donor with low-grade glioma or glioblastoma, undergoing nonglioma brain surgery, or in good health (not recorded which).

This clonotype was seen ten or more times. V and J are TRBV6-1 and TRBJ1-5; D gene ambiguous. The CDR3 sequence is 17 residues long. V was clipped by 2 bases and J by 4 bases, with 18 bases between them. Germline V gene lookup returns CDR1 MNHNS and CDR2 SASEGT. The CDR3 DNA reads TGTGCCAGCAGTGAAAAGAGCGTCCCCGCCGGGAATCAGCCCCAGCATTTT. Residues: CASSEKSVPAGNQPQHF.

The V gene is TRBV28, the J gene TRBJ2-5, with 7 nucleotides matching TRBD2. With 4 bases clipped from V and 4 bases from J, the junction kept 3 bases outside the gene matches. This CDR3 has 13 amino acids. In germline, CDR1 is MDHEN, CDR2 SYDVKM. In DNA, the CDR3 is TGTGCCAGCAGTTCGGCTAGCGGAGAGACCCAGTACTTC. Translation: CASSSASGETQYF.

CDR3 bases: TGCGCCAGCAGCCAAGATCAAGCGGGAGGCTACGAGCAGTACTTC. Its translation: CASSQDQAGGYEQYF. V gene TRBV4-3 combines with J gene TRBJ2-7, with TRBD2 matching 9 bases. The CDR3 extends over 15 amino acids. V dropped 0 bases and J dropped 3; count of bases not matched to a gene: 3. From germline, CDR1 is LGHNA and CDR2 YSLEER.

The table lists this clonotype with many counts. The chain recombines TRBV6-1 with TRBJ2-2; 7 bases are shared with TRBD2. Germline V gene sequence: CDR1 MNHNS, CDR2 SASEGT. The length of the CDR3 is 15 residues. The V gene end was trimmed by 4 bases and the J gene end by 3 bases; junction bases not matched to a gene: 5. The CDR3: CASSGRGRDTGELFF. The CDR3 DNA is TGTGCCAGCAGTGGTCGGGGGAGGGACACCGGGGAGCTGTTTTTT.

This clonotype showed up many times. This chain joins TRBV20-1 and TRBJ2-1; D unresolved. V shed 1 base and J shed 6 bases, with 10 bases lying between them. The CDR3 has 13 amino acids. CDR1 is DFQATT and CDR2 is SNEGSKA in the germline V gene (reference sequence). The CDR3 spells CSARALTSNEQFF. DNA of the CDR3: TGCAGTGCTAGAGCCCTGACCAGCAATGAGCAGTTCTTC.

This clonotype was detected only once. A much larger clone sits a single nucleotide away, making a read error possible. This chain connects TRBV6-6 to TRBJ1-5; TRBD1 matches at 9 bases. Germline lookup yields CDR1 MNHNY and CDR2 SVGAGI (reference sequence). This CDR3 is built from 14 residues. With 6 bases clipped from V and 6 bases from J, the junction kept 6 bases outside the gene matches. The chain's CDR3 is CASSTGGWCQPQHF. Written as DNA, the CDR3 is TGTGCCAGCAGCACAGGGGGCTGGTGTCAGCCCCAGCATTTT.

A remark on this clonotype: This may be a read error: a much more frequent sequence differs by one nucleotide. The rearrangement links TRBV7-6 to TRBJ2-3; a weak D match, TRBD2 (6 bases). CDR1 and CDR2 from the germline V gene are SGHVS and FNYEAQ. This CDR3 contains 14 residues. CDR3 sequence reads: CASSLYTGADTQYF. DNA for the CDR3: TGTGCTAGCAGCTTGTACACGGGAGCAGATACGCAGTATTTT.

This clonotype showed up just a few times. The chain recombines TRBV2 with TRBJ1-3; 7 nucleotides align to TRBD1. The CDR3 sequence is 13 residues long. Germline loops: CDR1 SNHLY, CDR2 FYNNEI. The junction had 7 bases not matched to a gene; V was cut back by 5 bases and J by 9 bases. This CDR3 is CASSRTGGSTIYF. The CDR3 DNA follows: TGTGCCAGCAGTAGGACAGGCGGGAGCACCATATATTTT.

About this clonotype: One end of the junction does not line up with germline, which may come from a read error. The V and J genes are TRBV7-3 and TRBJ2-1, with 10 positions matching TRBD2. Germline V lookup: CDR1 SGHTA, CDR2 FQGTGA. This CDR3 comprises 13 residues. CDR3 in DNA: TGTGCCAGCAGCTATAGCGGGAGGAATGAGCAGCTCTTC. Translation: CASSYSGRNEQLF.

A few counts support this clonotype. The CDR3 bases are TGCGCCAGCAGCCAAGGTCGATTAAATGAGCAGTTCTTC. This codes for CASSQGRLNEQFF. The chain is built from TRBV4-3 and TRBJ2-1; D not resolved. The CDR3 length is 13 residues. Per the germline V gene, CDR1 is LGHNA and CDR2 is YSLEER. Deletions cut 1 base from V and 7 bases from J, with 8 bases between.

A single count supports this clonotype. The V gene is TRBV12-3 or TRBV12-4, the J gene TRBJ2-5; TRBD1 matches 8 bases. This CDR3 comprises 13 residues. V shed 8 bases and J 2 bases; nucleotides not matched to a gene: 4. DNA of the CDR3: TGTGCCAGCGGGACAGGTAGTCAAGAGACCCAGTACTTC. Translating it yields CASGTGSQETQYF.

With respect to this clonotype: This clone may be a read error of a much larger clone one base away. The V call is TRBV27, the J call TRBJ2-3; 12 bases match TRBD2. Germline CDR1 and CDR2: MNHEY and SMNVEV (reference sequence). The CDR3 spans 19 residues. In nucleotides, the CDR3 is TGTGCCAGCAGTTTGCCCTCCCCGACTAGCGGGAGTAATACAGATACGCACTATTTT. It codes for CASSLPSPTSGSNTDTHYF.

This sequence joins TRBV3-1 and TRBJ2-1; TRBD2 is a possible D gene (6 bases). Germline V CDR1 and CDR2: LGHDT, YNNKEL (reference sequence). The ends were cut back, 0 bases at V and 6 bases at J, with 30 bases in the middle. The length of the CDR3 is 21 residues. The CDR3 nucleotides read TGTGCCAGCAGCCAAGATAGGTTCTCGGGGGTTCGCGTGGGTAGCAGCAATGAGCAGTTCTTC. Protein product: CASSQDRFSGVRVGSSNEQFF.

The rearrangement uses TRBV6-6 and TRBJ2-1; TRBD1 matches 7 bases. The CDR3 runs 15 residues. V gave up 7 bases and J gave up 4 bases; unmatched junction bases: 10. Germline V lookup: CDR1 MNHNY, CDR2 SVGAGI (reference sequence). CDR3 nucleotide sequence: TGTGCCAGCACTTCCCACAGGGGAGAATACAATGAGCAGTTCTTC. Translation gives CASTSHRGEYNEQFF.

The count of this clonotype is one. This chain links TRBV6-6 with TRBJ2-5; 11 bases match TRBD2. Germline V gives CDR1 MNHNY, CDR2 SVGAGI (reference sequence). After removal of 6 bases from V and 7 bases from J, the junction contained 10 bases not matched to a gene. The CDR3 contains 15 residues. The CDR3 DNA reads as TGTGCCAGCAGCCCACTAGCGGGAGAAGGAGGGACCCAGTACTTC. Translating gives CASSPLAGEGGTQYF.

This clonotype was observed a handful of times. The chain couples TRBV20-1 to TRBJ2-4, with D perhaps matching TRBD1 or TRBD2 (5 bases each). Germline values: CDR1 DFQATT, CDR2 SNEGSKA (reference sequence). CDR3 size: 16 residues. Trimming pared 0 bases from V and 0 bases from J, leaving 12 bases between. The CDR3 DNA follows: TGCAGTGCTAGAGATGGGACGGCCCTAGCCAAAAACATTCAGTACTTC. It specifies CSARDGTALAKNIQYF.

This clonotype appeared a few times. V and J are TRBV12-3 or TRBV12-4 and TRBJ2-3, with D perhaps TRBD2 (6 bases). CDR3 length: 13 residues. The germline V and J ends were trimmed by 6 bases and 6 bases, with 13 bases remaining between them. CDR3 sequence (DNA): TGTGCCAGCAGCCGCGCGGGGTCCGATACGCAGTATTTT. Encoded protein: CASSRAGSDTQYF.

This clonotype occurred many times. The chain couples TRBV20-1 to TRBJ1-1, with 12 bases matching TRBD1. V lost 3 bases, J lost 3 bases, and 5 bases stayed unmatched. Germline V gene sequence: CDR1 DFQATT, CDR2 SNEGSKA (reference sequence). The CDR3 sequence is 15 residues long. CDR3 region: CSASGTGGLYTEAFF. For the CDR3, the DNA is TGCAGTGCTAGTGGGACAGGGGGCTTGTACACTGAAGCTTTCTTT.

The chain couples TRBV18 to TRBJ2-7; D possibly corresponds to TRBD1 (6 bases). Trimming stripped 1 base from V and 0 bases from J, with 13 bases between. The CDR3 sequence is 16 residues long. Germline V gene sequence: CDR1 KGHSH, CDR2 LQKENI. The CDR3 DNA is TGTGCCAGCTCACCACTGGACAGCCAACTCTCCTACGAGCAGTACTTC. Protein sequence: CASSPLDSQLSYEQYF.

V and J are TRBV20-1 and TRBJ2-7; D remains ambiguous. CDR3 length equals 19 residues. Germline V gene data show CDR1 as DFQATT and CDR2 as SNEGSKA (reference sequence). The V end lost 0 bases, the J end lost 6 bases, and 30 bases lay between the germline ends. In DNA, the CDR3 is TGCAGTGCTAGAGATGGCTCCACCTCGGAGCTATTCGCTCTTAGCGAGCAGTACTTC. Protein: CSARDGSTSELFALSEQYF.

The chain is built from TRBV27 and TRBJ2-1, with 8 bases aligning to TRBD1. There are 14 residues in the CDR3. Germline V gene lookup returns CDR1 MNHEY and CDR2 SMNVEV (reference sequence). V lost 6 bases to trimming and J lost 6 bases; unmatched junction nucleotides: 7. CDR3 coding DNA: TGTGCCAGCAGAAGGGACAGGCCGACCAATGAGCAGTTCTTC. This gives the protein CASRRDRPTNEQFF.

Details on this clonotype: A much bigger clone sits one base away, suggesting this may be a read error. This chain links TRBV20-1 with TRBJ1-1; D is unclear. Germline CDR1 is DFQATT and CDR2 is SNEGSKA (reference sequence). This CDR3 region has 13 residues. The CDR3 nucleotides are TGCAGTCACCGGACCGGTTTGAACACTGAAGCTTTATTT. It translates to CSHRTGLNTEALF.

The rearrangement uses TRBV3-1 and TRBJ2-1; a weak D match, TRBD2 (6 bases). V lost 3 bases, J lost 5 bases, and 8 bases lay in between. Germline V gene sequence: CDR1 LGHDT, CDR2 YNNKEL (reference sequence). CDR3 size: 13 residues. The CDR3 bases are TGTGCCAGCAGCCAGGGACTTCACAATGAGCAGTTCTTC. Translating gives CASSQGLHNEQFF.

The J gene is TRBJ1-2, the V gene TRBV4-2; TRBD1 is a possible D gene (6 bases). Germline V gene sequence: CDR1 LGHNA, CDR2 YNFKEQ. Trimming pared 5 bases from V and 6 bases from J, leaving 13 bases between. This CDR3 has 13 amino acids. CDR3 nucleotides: TGTGCCAGCAGCGGGGACACCCCCAATGGCTACACCTTC. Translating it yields CASSGDTPNGYTF.

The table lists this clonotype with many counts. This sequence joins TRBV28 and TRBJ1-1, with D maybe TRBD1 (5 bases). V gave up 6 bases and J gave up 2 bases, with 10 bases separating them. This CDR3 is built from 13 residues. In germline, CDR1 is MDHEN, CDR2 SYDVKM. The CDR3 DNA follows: TGTGCCAGCAGGGCCGGGGCTAACACTGAAGCTTTCTTT. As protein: CASRAGANTEAFF.

The CDR3 coding sequence is TGTGCCACCGAAACCCGAGAAGGGAAAGAGACCCAGTACTTC. This sequence encodes CATETREGKETQYF. This chain uses TRBV15 with TRBJ2-5; D unclear. This CDR3 region has 14 residues. CDR1 LNHNV and CDR2 YYDKDF come from the germline V gene (reference sequence). Trimming took 8 bases from V and 3 from J, leaving 16 bases between them.

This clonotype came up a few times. Here the CDR3 DNA reads TGTGCCATCAGTGATACTCGCAGCCACAATGAGCAGTTCTTC. Protein sequence: CAISDTRSHNEQFF. The chain is built from TRBV10-3 and TRBJ2-1; D ambiguous. Trimming cost V 3 bases and J 5 bases, with 11 bases left between them. Germline-derived CDR1 and CDR2 are ENHRY and SYGVKD. CDR3 length: 14 amino acids.

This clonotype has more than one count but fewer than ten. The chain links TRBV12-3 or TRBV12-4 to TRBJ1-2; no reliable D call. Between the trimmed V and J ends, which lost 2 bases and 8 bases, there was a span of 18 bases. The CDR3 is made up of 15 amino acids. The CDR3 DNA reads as TGTGCCAGCAGTTTATTTTCGGGAGGGTTTAGCGGCTACACCTTC. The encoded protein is CASSLFSGGFSGYTF.